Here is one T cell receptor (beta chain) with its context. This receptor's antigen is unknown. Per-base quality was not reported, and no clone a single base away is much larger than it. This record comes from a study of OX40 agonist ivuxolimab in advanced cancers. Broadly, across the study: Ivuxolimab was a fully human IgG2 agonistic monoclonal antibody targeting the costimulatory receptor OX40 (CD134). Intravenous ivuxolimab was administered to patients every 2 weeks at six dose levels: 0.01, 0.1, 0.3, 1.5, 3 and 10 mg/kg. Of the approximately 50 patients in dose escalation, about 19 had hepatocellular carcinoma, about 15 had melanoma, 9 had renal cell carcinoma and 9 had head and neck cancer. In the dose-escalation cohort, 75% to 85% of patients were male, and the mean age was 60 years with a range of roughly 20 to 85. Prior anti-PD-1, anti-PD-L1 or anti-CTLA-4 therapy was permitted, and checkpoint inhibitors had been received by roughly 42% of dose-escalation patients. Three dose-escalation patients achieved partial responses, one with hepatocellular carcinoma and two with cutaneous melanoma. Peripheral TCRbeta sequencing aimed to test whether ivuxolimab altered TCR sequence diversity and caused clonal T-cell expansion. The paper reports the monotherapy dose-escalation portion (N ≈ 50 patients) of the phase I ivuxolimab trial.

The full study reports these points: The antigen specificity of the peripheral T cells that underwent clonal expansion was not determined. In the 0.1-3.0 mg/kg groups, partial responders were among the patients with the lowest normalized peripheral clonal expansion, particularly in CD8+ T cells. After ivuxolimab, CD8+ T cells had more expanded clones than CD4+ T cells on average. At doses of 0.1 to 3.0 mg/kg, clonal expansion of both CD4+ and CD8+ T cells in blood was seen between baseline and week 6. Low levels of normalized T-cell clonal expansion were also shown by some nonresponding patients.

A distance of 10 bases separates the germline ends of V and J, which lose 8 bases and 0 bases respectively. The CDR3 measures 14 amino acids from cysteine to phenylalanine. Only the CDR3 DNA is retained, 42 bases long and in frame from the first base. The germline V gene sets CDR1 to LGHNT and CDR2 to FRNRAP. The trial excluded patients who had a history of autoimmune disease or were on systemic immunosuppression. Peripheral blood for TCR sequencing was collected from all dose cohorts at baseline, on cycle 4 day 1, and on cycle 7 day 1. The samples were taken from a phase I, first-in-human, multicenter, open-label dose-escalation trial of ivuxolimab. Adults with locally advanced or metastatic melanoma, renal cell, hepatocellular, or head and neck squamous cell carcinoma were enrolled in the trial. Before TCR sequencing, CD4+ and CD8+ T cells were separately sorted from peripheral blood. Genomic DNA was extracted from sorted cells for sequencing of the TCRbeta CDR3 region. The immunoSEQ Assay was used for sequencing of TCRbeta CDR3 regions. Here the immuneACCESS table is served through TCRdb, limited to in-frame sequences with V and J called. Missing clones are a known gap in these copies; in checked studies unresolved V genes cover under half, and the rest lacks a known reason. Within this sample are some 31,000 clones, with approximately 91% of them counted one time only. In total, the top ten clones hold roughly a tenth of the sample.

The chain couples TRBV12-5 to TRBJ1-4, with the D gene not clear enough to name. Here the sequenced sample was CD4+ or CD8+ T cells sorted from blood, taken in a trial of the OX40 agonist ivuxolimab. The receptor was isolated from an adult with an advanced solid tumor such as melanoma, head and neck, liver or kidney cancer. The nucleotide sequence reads TGTGCTAGTCCAAACGGTACAACTAATGAAAAACTGTTTTTT. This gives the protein CASPNGTTNEKLFF.